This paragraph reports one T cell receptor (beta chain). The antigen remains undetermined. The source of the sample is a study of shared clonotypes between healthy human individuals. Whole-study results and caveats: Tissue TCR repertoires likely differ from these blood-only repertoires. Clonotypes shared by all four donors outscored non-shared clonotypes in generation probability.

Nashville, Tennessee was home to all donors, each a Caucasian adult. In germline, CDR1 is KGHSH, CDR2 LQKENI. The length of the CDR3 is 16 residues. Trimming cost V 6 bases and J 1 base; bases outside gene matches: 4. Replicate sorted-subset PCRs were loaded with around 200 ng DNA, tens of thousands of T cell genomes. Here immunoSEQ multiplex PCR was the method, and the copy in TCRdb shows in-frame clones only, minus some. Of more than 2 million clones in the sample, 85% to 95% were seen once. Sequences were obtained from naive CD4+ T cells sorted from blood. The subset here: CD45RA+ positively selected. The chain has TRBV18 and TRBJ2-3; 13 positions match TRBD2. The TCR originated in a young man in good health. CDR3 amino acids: CASSSGLAGGTDTQYF. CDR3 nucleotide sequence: TGTGCCAGCTCCTCCGGACTAGCGGGGGGCACAGATACGCAGTATTTT. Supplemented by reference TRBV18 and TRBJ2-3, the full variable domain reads NAGVMQNPRHLVRRRGQEARLRCSPMKGHSHVYWYRQLPEEGLKFMVYLQKENIIDESGMPKERFSAEFPKEGPSILRIQQVVRGDSAAYFCASSSGLAGGTDTQYFGPGTRLTVL.